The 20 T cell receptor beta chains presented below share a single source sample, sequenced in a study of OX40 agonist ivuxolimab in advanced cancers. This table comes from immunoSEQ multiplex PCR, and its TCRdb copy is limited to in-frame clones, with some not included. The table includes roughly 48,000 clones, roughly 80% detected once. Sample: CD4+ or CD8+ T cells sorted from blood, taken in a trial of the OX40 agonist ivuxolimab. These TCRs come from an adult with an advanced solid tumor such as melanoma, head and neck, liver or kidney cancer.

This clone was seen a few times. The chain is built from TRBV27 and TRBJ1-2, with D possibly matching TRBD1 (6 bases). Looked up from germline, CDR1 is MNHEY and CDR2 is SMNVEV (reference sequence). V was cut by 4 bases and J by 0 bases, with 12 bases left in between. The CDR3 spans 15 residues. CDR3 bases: TGTGCCAGCAGTTCCAACAGGGAAGCTAACTATGGCTACACCTTC. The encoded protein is CASSSNREANYGYTF.

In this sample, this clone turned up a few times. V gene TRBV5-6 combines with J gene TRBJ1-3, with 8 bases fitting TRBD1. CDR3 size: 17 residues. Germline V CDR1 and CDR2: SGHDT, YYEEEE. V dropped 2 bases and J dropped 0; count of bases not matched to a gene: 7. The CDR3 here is CASSFRDRINSGNTIYF. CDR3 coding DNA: TGTGCCAGCAGCTTCCGGGACAGGATTAACTCTGGAAACACCATATATTTT.

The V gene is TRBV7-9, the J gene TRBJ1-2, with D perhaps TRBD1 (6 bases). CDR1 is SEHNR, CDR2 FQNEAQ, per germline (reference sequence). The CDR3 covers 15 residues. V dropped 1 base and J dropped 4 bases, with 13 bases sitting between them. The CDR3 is CASSLDGGEGYGYTF. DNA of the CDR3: TGTGCCAGCAGCTTAGATGGGGGCGAGGGCTATGGCTACACCTTC.

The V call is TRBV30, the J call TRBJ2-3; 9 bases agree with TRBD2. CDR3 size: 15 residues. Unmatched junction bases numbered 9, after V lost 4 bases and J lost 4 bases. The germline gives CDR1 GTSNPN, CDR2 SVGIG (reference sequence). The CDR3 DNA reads TGTGCCTGGACTACCTTAGCGGGAGTAGCAGATACGCAGTATTTT. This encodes CAWTTLAGVADTQYF.

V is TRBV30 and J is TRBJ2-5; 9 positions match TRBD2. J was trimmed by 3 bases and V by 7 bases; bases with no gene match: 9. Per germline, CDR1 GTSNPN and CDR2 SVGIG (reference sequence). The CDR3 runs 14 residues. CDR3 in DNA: TGTGCCTCTCGGCGGGGGGGTACGGAAGAGACCCAGTACTTC. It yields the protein CASRRGGTEETQYF.

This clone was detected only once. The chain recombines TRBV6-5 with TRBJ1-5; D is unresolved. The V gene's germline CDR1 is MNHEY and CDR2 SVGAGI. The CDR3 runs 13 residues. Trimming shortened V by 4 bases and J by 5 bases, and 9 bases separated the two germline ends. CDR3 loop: CASSSSFDQPQHF. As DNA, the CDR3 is TGTGCCAGCAGTTCCTCTTTTGATCAGCCCCAGCATTTT.

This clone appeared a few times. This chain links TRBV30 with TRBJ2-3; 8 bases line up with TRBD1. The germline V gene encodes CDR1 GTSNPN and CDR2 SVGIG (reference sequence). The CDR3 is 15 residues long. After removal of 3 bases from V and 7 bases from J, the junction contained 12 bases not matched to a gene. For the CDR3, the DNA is TGTGCCTGGAGCTTGCAGGCAGGGGGCCGGTATACGCAGTATTTT. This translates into CAWSLQAGGRYTQYF.

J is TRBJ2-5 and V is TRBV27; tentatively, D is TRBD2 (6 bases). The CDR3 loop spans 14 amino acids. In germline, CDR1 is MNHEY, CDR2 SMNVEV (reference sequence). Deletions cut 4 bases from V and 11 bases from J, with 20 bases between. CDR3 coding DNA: TGTGCCAGCAGTTCCTCCGGGACTGAATCGGAGCAGTACTTC. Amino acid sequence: CASSSSGTESEQYF.

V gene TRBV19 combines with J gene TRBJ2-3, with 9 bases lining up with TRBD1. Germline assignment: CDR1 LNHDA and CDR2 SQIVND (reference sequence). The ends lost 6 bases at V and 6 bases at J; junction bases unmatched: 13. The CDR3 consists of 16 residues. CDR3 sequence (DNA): TGTGCCAGTAGCAGGGAAGCGACAGGGGGGTTTGATACGCAGTATTTT. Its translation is CASSREATGGFDTQYF.

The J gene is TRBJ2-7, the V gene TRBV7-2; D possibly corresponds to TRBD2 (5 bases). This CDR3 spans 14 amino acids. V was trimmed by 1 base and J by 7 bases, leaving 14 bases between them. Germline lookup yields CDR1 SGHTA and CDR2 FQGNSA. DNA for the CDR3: TGTGCCAGCAGCTTAGGCTACCGGAGGCGGGAGCAGTACTTC. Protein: CASSLGYRRREQYF.

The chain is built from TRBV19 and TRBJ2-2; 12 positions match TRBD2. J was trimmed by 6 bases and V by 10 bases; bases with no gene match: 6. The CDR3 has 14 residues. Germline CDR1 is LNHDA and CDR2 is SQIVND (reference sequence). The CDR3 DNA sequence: TGTGCCACCCTGGGACTAGCGGGTGCCGGGGAGCTGTTTTTT. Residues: CATLGLAGAGELFF. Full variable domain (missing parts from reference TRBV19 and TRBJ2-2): DGGITQSPKYLFRKEGQNVTLSCEQNLNHDAMYWYRQDPGQGLRLIYYSQIVNDFQKGDIAEGYSVSREKKESFPLTVTSAQKNPTAFYLCATLGLAGAGELFFGEGSRLTVL.

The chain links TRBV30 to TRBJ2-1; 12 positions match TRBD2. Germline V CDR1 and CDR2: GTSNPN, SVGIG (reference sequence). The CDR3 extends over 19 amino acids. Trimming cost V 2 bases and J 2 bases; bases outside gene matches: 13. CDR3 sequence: CAWSLIRTSGADPYNEQFF. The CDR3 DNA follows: TGTGCCTGGAGTCTAATTCGGACTAGCGGGGCCGATCCCTACAATGAGCAGTTCTTC.

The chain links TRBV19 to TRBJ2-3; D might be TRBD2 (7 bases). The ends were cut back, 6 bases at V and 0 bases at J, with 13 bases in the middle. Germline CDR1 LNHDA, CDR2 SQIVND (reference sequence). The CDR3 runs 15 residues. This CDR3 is CASRAGDISTDTQYF. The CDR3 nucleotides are TGTGCCAGTAGGGCGGGGGACATAAGCACAGATACGCAGTATTTT. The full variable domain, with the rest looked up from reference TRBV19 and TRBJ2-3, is DGGITQSPKYLFRKEGQNVTLSCEQNLNHDAMYWYRQDPGQGLRLIYYSQIVNDFQKGDIAEGYSVSREKKESFPLTVTSAQKNPTAFYLCASRAGDISTDTQYFGPGTRLTVL.

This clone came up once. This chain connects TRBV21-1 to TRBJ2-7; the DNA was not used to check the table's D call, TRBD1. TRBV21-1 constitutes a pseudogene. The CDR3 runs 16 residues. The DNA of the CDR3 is TGTGCCAGCAGCAAATCCACCCCGCAGGGCCCCTACGAGCAGTACTTC. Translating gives CASSKSTPQGPYEQYF.

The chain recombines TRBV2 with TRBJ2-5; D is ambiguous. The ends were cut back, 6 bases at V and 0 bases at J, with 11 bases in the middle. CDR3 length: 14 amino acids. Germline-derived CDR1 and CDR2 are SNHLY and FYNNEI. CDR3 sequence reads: CASRENSYQETQYF. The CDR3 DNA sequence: TGTGCCAGCAGGGAAAATTCGTACCAAGAGACCCAGTACTTC.

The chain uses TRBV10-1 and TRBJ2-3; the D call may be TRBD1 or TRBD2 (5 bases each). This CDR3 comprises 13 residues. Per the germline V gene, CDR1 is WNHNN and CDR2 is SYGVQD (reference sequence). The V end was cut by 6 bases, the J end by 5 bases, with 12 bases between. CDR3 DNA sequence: TGCGCCAGCAGCCACGGGGCGGGAGATACGCAGTATTTT. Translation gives CASSHGAGDTQYF.

DNA of the CDR3: TGTGCCAGCAGTGAAGAACGCTTAACTAATGAAAAACTGTTTTTT. Its protein product is CASSEERLTNEKLFF. The chain recombines TRBV6-1 with TRBJ1-4; no reliable D call. Trimming shortened V by 1 base and J by 1 base, and 7 bases separated the two germline ends. CDR3 length: 15 amino acids. In germline, CDR1 is MNHNS, CDR2 SASEGT.

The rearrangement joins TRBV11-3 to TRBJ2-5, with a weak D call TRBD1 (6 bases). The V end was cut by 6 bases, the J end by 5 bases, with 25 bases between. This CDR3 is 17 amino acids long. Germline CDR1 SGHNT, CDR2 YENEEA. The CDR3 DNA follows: TGTGCCAGCAGAATGGACGCCCGGGACAACGGGTGGGAGACCCAGTACTTC. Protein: CASRMDARDNGWETQYF.

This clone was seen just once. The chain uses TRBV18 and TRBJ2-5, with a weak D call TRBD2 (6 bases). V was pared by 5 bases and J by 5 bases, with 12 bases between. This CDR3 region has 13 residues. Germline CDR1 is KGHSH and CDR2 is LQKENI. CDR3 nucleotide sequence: TGTGCCAGCTCAAGGGACTCAGCGGAGACCCAGTACTTC. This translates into CASSRDSAETQYF.

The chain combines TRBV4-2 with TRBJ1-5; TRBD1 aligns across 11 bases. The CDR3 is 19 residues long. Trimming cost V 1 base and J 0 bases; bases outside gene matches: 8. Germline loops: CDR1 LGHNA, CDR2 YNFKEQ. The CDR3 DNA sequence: TGTGCCAGCAGCCAAGTTGGGACAGGGGGGTCCTATAGCAATCAGCCCCAGCATTTT. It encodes CASSQVGTGGSYSNQPQHF.